This entry features one T cell receptor delta chain sequence. The entry originates in a study of gamma-delta T cells after stem cell transplantation. TCRdb reanalysed the RT-PCR reads with CATT. The sample has roughly 5,400 delta-chain clones; 9.8% are singletons. Germline-derived CDR1 and CDR2 are GEAIGNYY and EKD. Trimming took 3 bases from V and 0 from J; bases not matched to a gene: 13. The CDR3 consists of 20 residues. Sequencing was performed on gamma-delta T cells. This TCR was sampled from a human donor. It is not recorded whose cells these are; they may come from a transplant donor. The chain links TRDV2 to TRDJ3; 7 nucleotides line up with TRDD3. The CDR3 here is CACDRVMGDQSSWDTRQMFF. For the CDR3, the DNA is TGTGCCTGTGACCGTGTGATGGGGGACCAGAGCTCCTGGGACACCCGACAGATGTTTTTC.